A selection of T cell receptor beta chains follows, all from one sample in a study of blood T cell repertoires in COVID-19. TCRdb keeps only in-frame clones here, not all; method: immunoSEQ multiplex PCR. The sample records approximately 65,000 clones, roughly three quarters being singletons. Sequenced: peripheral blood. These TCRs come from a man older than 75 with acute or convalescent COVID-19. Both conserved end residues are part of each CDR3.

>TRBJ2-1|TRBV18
CASSPGLQLHNEQFF
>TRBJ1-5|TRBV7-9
CASSVTRGGTNQPQHF
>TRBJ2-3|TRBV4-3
CASSQAQGARELDTQYF
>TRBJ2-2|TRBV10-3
CAIRTSGSETGELFF
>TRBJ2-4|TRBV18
CASSTRGGDIQYF
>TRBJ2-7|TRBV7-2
CASSSTSGKNYEQYF
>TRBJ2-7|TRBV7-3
CASVSPSEYF
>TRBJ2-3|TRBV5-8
CASSLFKGGLAGTTDTQYF
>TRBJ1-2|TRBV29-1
CSVEIGGGIYGYTF
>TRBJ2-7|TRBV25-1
CASAPGRVYEQYF
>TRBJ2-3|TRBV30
CAWSALAGGLGTQYF
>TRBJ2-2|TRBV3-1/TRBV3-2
CASSPQRGGLGGELFF
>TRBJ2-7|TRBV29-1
CSGTSGTYEQYF
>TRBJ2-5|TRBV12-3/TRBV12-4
CASSWDMGETQYF
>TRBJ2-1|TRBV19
CASSISSANNEQFF
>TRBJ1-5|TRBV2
CASSVTGGGQPQHF
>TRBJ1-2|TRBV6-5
CASSYSLDRKTGGYTF
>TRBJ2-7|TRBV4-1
CASSQDPAEAYEQYF
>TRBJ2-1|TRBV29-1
CSVVQGAYYNEQFF
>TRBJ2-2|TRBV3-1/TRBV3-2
CASSQQGHSGELFF
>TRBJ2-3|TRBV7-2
CASSLGLAPYTDTQYF
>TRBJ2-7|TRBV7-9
CASSSPSQGQGNYEQYF
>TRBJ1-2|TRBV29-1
CSVLGGSAEGYTF
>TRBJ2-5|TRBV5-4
CASSPEGGGQETQYF
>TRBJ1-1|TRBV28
CASSLRGTTHEAFF
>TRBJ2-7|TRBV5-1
CASRRSESYEQYF
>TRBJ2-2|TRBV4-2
CASSRGTSGDGGELFF
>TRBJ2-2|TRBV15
CATSSGRLTGELFF
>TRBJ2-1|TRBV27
CASSRQVLYNEQFF
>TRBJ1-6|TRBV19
CATGQGNSPLHF
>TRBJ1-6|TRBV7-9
CATRSGASPLHF
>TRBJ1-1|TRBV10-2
CASSGGDGTEAFF
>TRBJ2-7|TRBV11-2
CASSHGAYEQYF
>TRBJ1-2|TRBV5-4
CASSSGQLIYGYTF
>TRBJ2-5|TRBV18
CASSLSGKETQYF
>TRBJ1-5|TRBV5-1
CASSQSGDQPQHF
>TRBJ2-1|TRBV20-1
CSAGDRGQFF
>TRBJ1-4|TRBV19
CASKIRGIDEKLFF
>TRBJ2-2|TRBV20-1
CSASPLAGGTGELFF
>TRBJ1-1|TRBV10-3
CAISSGAGTEAFF
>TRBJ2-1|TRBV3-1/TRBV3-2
CASSGLAGTSGEQFF
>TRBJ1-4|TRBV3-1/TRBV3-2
CASSQDTAATNEKLFF
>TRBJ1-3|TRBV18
CASSSGGGGPGNTIYF
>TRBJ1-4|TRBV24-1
CATSDWSSEKLFF
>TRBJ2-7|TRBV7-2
CASSPTPGQAHYEQYF
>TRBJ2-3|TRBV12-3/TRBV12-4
CASSLAQADTQYF
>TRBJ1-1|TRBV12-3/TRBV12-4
CASSARGDTEAFF
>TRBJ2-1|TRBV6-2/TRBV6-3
CASSYHGSSYNEQFF
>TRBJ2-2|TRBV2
CASRGLAGAGELFF
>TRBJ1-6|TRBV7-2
CASGSLASSPLHF
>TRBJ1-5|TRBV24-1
CATSDSRQGNQPQHF
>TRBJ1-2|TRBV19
CASSITRRQGGGYTF